This T cell receptor beta chain was recovered during a study of OX40 agonist ivuxolimab in advanced cancers. Turning to the study itself: Ivuxolimab was administered intravenously to patients at 0.01 to 10 mg/kg every 2 weeks.

Only in-frame clones appear in the TCRdb table, and some are missing; sequencing was by immunoSEQ multiplex PCR. The sample records tens of thousands of clones, approximately 80% being singletons. Germline CDR1 reads MNHNS; CDR2 reads SASEGT. This CDR3 spans 15 amino acids. V lost 2 bases and J 6 bases, leaving 16 bases between the germline ends. Study-level findings and limits: There was clonal expansion of CD4+ and CD8+ blood T cells by week 6 at 0.1 to 3.0 mg/kg.

On this clone itself: The antigen is undetermined.

The chain has TRBV6-1 and TRBJ1-2, with a tentative D call TRBD1 (5 bases). This TCR was recovered from an adult with an advanced solid tumor such as melanoma, head and neck, liver or kidney cancer. The sample was CD4+ or CD8+ T cells sorted from blood, taken in a trial of the OX40 agonist ivuxolimab. Written as DNA, the CDR3 is TGTGCCAGCAGTGAAAGGCCCAGGGAAGGTGATGGCTACACCTTC. Residues: CASSERPREGDGYTF.